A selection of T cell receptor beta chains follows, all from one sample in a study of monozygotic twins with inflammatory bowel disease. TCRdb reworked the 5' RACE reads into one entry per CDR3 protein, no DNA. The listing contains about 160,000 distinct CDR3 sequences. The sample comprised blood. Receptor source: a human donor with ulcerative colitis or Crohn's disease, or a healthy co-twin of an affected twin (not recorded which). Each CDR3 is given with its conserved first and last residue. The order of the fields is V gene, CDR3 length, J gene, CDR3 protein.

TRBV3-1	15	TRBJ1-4	CASSAHPATNEKLFF
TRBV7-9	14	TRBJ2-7	CASSPPSGSHEQYF
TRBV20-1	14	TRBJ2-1	CSALRGSSYNEQFF
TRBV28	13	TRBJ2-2	CASSLYYIGELFF
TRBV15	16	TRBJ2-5	CATSRDLGTGGETQYF
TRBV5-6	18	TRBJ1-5	CASSLRGALGRLNQPQHF
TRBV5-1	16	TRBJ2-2	CASSPRLAENTGELFF
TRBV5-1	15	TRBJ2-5	CASSLEQGVGETQYF
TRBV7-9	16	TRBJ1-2	CASSLASLGNSYGYTF
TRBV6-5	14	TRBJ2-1	CASSYEGTQNEQFF
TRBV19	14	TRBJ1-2	CASSPFTGNYGYTF
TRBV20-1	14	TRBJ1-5	CSAGGQGGNQPQHF
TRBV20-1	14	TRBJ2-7	CSARREGSKGEQYF
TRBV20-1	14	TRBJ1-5	CSATQGSGNQPQHF
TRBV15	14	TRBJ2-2	CATSRDRGPGELFF
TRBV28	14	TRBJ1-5	CASSDQGSNQPQHF
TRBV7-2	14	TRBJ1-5	CASSLGGQNQPQHF
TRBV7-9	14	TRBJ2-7	CTSSLALDSYEQYF
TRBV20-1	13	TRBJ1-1	CSATPYRNTEAFF
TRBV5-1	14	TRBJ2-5	CASSLLQDQETQYF
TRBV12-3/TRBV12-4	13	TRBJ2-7	CASTPSLGARQYF
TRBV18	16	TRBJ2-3	CASSPSLADGTDTQYF
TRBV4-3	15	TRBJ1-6	CASSQDTLGGSPLHF
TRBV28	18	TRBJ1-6	CASSPLDQLNSYNSPLHF
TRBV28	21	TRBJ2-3	CASKEQRDRSAGGPSTDTQYF
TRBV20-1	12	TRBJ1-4	CSASAGREKLFF
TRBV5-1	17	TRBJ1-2	CASSLPAREGEAYGYTF
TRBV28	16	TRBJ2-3	CASSLWGQASTDTQYF
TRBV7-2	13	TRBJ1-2	CASSLGSRYGYTF
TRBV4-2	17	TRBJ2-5	CASSQGIGLRDGETQYF
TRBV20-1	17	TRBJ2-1	CSARGIPDFPIQDEQFF
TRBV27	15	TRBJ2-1	CASSFRDRGSNEQFF
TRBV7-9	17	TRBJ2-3	CASSLASAGRDTDTQYF
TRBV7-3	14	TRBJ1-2	CASSLGPGGYGYTF
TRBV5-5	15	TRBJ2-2	CASSLTGHPTGELFF
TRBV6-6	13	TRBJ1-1	CASSYRQNTEAFF
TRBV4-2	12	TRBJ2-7	CASSPQGNEQYF
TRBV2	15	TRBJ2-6	CASSVLRAGANVLTF
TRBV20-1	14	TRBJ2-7	CSARDLRGEYEQYF
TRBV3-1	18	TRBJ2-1	CASSQAQALAGGEDEQFF
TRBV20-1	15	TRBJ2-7	CSAPGLAGETSEQYF
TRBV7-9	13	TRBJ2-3	CASQWGGTDTQYF
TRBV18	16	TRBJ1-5	CASSPLTDLSNQPQHF
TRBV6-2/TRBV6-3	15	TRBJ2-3	CASRTAGISRDTQYF
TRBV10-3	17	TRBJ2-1	CAIRRDRGASLYNEQFF
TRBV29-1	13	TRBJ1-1	CSGSGTWDTEAFF
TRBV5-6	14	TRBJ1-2	CASSPWSSWLGYTF